Below, 19 T cell receptor beta chains from the same sample are listed, as sequenced in a study of blood T cells in healthy people across ages. PCR was performed a second time for about 7 to 11 cycles using a sample-barcoded 5' primer and a J-beta primer mix. MiXCR was run by TCRdb on the 5' RACE reads, yielding one entry per CDR3 protein. The sample comprises 850,000 to 1,000,000 distinct CDR3 sequences, around 49% of which are singletons, and around 15% rests with the top ten. Specimen: blood. These receptors all stem from a man younger than 45 in good health.

The chain has TRBV20-1 and TRBJ2-5; weak D call: TRBD2 (6 bases). This CDR3 has 14 residues. Per the germline V gene, CDR1 is DFQATT and CDR2 is SNEGSKA (reference sequence). Trimming shortened V by 4 bases and J by 11 bases, and 23 bases separated the two germline ends. The DNA for the CDR3 is TGCAGTGCTAAAGGCCCTAGCGAGGTAGGGGAGCAGTACTTC. Translated: CSAKGPSEVGEQYF.

The J gene is TRBJ2-3, the V gene TRBV28; D is perhaps TRBD2 (7 bases). This CDR3 spans 15 amino acids. Germline assignment: CDR1 MDHEN and CDR2 SYDVKM. The CDR3 protein is CASQGGTFDTDTQYF. For the CDR3, the DNA is TGTGCGTCGCAGGGAGGGACATTCGACACAGATACGCAGTATTTT.

V is TRBV14 and J is TRBJ2-4; D not certain. The J call may be in error: the DNA end matches TRBJ2-7 better. Germline-derived CDR1 and CDR2 are SGHDN and FVKESK. The CDR3 consists of 12 residues. CDR3 in amino acids: CASSQSIYEQYF. In nucleotides, the CDR3 is TGTGCCAGCAGCCAGAGCATCTACGAGCAGTACTTC.

A single count supports this clonotype. V is TRBV20-1 and J is TRBJ2-4; 7 bases map to TRBD2. The J call is uncertain, as TRBJ2-7 better fits the DNA end. Germline V gene sequence: CDR1 DFQATT, CDR2 SNEGSKA (reference sequence). The CDR3 runs to 14 residues. CDR3 nucleotide sequence: TGCAGTGCTAGAGAGCTAGCGGTCCTAGGCGAGCAGTACTTC. Encoded protein: CSARELAVLGEQYF.

The V gene is TRBV4-1, the J gene TRBJ2-3; no firm D call. Looked up from germline, CDR1 is MGHRA and CDR2 is YSYEKL. V was shortened by 8 bases and J by 0 bases, with 12 bases between the two germline ends. The CDR3 is 14 amino acids. The CDR3 sequence: CASCVESSTDTQYF. The DNA of the CDR3 is TGCGCCAGCTGCGTGGAATCTAGCACAGATACGCAGTATTTT.

This clonotype appeared a few times. V is TRBV29-1 and J is TRBJ2-3; D possibly corresponds to TRBD2 (5 bases). V lost 5 bases to trimming and J lost 0 bases, with 9 bases between them. Germline-derived CDR1 and CDR2 are SQVTM and ANQGSEA. The CDR3 extends over 13 amino acids. The CDR3 region has the DNA TGCAGCGTTCCCCGGGGTAGCACAGATACGCAGTATTTT. It yields the protein CSVPRGSTDTQYF.

The chain couples TRBV4-1 to TRBJ2-1; unclear D gene. This CDR3 is 15 amino acids long. The V end was cut by 1 base, the J end by 0 bases, with 7 bases between. CDR1 is MGHRA, CDR2 YSYEKL, per germline. The CDR3 sequence: CASSQVPYSYNEQFF. For the CDR3, the DNA is TGCGCCAGCAGCCAAGTCCCCTACTCCTACAATGAGCAGTTCTTC.

The chain employs TRBV10-1 and TRBJ2-3, with D possibly TRBD2 on 5 matching bases. Trimming pared 6 bases from V and 2 bases from J, leaving 18 bases between. The CDR3 extends over 16 amino acids. Germline CDR1 WNHNN, CDR2 SYGVQD (reference sequence). The CDR3 reads CASSEITGLTTDTQYF. CDR3 in DNA: TGCGCCAGCAGCGAGATCACCGGACTTACCACAGATACGCAGTATTTT.

V gene TRBV3-1 combines with J gene TRBJ1-1; D gene unclear. CDR3 length: 16 amino acids. The V gene lost 4 bases and the J gene lost 2 bases, with 17 bases spanning the gap. Looked up from germline, CDR1 is LGHDT and CDR2 is YNNKEL (reference sequence). CDR3 bases: TGTGCCAGCAGCCCTTCGTCACCCGGGGTTAACACTGAAGCTTTCTTT. Protein product: CASSPSSPGVNTEAFF. Looking up the rest from reference TRBV3-1 and TRBJ1-1 gives the full variable domain: DTAVSQTPKYLVTQMGNDKSIKCEQNLGHDTMYWYKQDSKKFLKIMFSYNNKELIINETVPNRFSPKSPDKAHLNLHINSLELGDSAVYFCASSPSSPGVNTEAFFGQGTRLTVV.

The chain employs TRBV7-2 and TRBJ2-3, with unresolved D. Germline CDR1 and CDR2: SGHTA and FQGNSA. The V gene lost 4 bases and the J gene lost 3 bases, with 17 bases spanning the gap. There are 16 residues in the CDR3. The CDR3 sequence is CASSSTPGRRTDTQYF. The CDR3 bases are TGTGCCAGCAGCTCCACTCCGGGCAGGCGAACAGATACGCAGTATTTT.

The chain carries TRBV7-9 and TRBJ1-1; 7 bases match TRBD1. Germline-derived CDR1 and CDR2 are SEHNR and FQNEAQ (reference sequence). The V segment lost 1 base and the J segment 3 bases; nucleotides outside the gene matches: 5. CDR3 length equals 15 residues. DNA for the CDR3: TGTGCCAGCAGCTTAGAGAGGGGGCTCTACACTGAAGCTTTCTTT. The encoded protein is CASSLERGLYTEAFF.

V gene TRBV7-9 combines with J gene TRBJ1-1; D gene uncertain. CDR3 size: 16 residues. Germline lookup yields CDR1 SEHNR and CDR2 FQNEAQ (reference sequence). Trimming removed 1 base at V and 0 bases at J, with 12 bases between. In nucleotides, the CDR3 is TGTGCCAGCAGCTTAGTGGACGGGTTGGTGAACACTGAAGCTTTCTTT. This sequence encodes CASSLVDGLVNTEAFF.

On this clonotype: This may come from a read error, since a much larger clone is one base off. This sequence joins TRBV29-1 and TRBJ2-7, with a tentative D call TRBD2 (5 bases). The CDR3 totals 14 residues. CDR1 is SQVTM and CDR2 is ANQGSEA in the germline V gene. V was clipped by 3 bases and J by 7 bases, with 19 bases between them. CDR3 DNA sequence: TGCAGCGTTGAGGGGAGAAGCGAATACAATGAGCAGTACTTC. Translated: CSVEGRSEYNEQYF.

This chain connects TRBV2 to TRBJ2-7; 9 nucleotides match TRBD1. Per the germline V gene, CDR1 is SNHLY and CDR2 is FYNNEI. The trim removed 3 bases at V and 7 bases at J, leaving 7 bases unmatched. CDR3 size: 14 residues. In nucleotides, the CDR3 is TGTGCCAGCAGTGAGGACAGGGGCGGCAATGAGCAGTACTTC. Translating it yields CASSEDRGGNEQYF.

This clonotype was seen more than once but under ten times. V gene TRBV4-3 combines with J gene TRBJ2-1; a weak D match, TRBD2 (5 bases). The CDR3 has 14 amino acids. V lost 4 bases, J lost 6 bases, and 13 bases lay in between. Germline V lookup: CDR1 LGHNA, CDR2 YSLEER. The CDR3 coding sequence is TGCGCCAGCAGCCTCCCGGGGTTGAGCAATGAGCAGTTCTTC. It specifies CASSLPGLSNEQFF.

The gene calls are TRBV12-3 or TRBV12-4 and TRBJ2-3; D not resolved. The CDR3 extends over 17 amino acids. The V end was cut by 3 bases, the J end by 7 bases, with 23 bases between. In DNA, the CDR3 is TGTGCCAGCAGTTTGTGGGGAATTATTGAGAGTCGGAATACGCAGTATTTT. This sequence encodes CASSLWGIIESRNTQYF.

The chain has TRBV28 and TRBJ1-2; D gene uncertain. With 8 bases removed from V and 12 bases from J, the gap between germline ends came to 16 bases. Germline CDR1 reads MDHEN; CDR2 reads SYDVKM. The CDR3 is 11 residues long. CDR3 sequence reads: CASSTGQGHTF. CDR3 DNA: TGTGCCAGCTCCACCGGGCAAGGGCACACCTTC.

The chain uses TRBV6-1 and TRBJ1-5; D not resolved. V gave up 4 bases and J gave up 3 bases, with 10 bases separating them. Germline V lookup: CDR1 MNHNS, CDR2 SASEGT. CDR3 size: 14 residues. The CDR3 DNA reads as TGTGCCAGCAGTGGGGAACGGGTCAATCAGCCCCAGCATTTT. Translation: CASSGERVNQPQHF.

The table lists this clonotype with a few counts. V gene TRBV6-5 combines with J gene TRBJ1-5; 12 bases map to TRBD1. The ends lost 6 bases at V and 4 bases at J; junction bases unmatched: 7. CDR3 length: 16 residues. CDR1 and CDR2 from the germline V gene are MNHEY and SVGAGI. CDR3 bases: TGTGCCAGCAGCTCCGGGACAGGGGGCTGGAATCAGCCCCAGCATTTT. Its translation is CASSSGTGGWNQPQHF.